This is a list of T cell receptor beta chains from one sample in a study of blood T cell repertoires in COVID-19. Data came from immunoSEQ multiplex PCR; TCRdb stores just in-frame clones and leaves some out. Of over 200,000 clones listed, around nine tenths are singletons. Sequenced input: peripheral blood. All receptors come from a woman in her sixties or seventies with acute or convalescent COVID-19. CDR3s include the opening cysteine and the closing phenylalanine or tryptophan. D genes are given only for firm matches. Only some rows state a clone size, as once, few, many or a class for expanded clones.

TRBV15	TRBJ2-5	NA	NA	CATSGGTEVLWETQYF	TGTGCCACCAGCGGGGGGACAGAGGTTTTGTGGGAGACCCAGTACTTC
TRBV6-6	TRBJ2-1	NA	NA	CASTRGEEYNEQFF	TGTGCCAGCACCCGAGGGGAGGAGTACAATGAGCAGTTCTTC
TRBV19	TRBJ1-2	once	NA	CASSIDLGGYGYTF	TGTGCCAGTAGTATAGATCTCGGCGGCTATGGCTACACCTTC
TRBV19	TRBJ1-2	NA	TRBD1	CASRIPGQGNGYTF	TGTGCCAGTAGGATACCGGGACAGGGGAATGGCTACACCTTC
TRBV7-9	TRBJ1-6	NA	NA	CASSQQGPYNSPLHF	TGTGCCAGCAGCCAACAGGGCCCCTATAATTCACCCCTCCACTTT
TRBV19	TRBJ1-6	NA	TRBD1	CASSVDRGNSPLHF	TGTGCCAGTAGTGTGGACAGGGGAAATTCACCCCTCCACTTT
TRBV7-9	TRBJ2-5	NA	TRBD2	CASSVPGTSGGAVGTQYF	TGTGCCAGCAGCGTCCCCGGGACTAGCGGGGGGGCAGTGGGGACCCAGTACTTC
TRBV2	TRBJ2-7	NA	NA	CASCYIRGGEQYF	TGTGCCAGCTGTTATATTAGGGGGGGCGAGCAGTACTTC
TRBV3-1/TRBV3-2	TRBJ1-1	NA	TRBD1	CASSLGTARGAFF	TGTGCCAGCAGTTTGGGGACAGCGAGGGGCGCTTTCTTT
TRBV18	TRBJ2-1	NA	NA	CASSPGLNNEQFF	TGTGCCAGCTCACCAGGGCTAAACAATGAGCAGTTCTTC
TRBV5-4	TRBJ1-2	NA	NA	CASRGFTGESFRDGYTF	TGTGCCAGCAGAGGATTTACAGGAGAATCTTTTCGTGACGGCTACACCTTC
TRBV6-5	TRBJ1-2	few	TRBD1	CASRTGQGNYGYTF	TGTGCCAGCCGCACGGGACAGGGGAACTATGGCTACACCTTC
TRBV19	TRBJ1-5	NA	NA	CASSITGGNQPQHF	TGTGCCAGTAGTATAACTGGAGGCAATCAGCCCCAGCATTTT
TRBV19	TRBJ2-3	NA	TRBD1	CASSSPDRVGTDTQYF	TGTGCCAGTAGTAGCCCGGACAGGGTTGGCACAGATACGCAGTATTTT
TRBV21-1	TRBJ2-2	once	NA	CASSKVVGDRNTGELFF	TGTGCCAGCAGCAAAGTGGTCGGGGACAGGAACACCGGGGAGCTGTTTTTT
TRBV7-2	TRBJ1-6	once	NA	CASSLVRGGSPLHF	TGTGCCAGCAGCTTAGTTAGGGGTGGTTCACCCCTCCACTTT
TRBV5-8	TRBJ1-4	NA	NA	CASSFKGLGEKLFF	TGTGCCAGCAGCTTTAAGGGGCTGGGGGAAAAACTGTTTTTT
TRBV6-1	TRBJ1-6	NA	NA	CASREAPSNSPLHF	TGTGCCAGCAGGGAAGCACCTAGTAATTCACCCCTCCACTTT
TRBV7-2	TRBJ2-2	NA	NA	CASSLTGMRAIQDTGELFF	TGTGCCAGCAGCCTAACAGGGATGAGGGCCATACAGGACACCGGGGAGCTGTTTTTT
TRBV6-5	TRBJ2-3	NA	TRBD2	CASRPGGLGDTQYF	TGTGCCTCGAGACCGGGAGGGTTGGGAGATACGCAGTATTTT
TRBV28	TRBJ1-1	NA	NA	CASSLFQGQGAFF	TGTGCCAGCAGTTTATTCCAGGGCCAGGGAGCTTTCTTT
TRBV24-1	TRBJ2-3	NA	NA	CATSDPTPTDTQYF	TGTGCCACCAGTGATCCAACACCCACAGATACGCAGTATTTT
TRBV6-5	TRBJ1-6	NA	NA	CASSTSRGRNSPLHF	TGTGCCAGCAGTACCAGCCGGGGGAGGAATTCACCCCTCCACTTT
TRBV7-9	TRBJ2-6	once	NA	CASSGQRAGANVLTF	TGTGCCAGCAGCGGGCAGAGAGCCGGGGCCAACGTCCTGACTTTC
TRBV5-6	TRBJ1-2	NA	TRBD1	CASSADRVYGYTF	TGTGCCAGCAGCGCTGACAGGGTGTATGGCTACACCTTC
TRBV25-1	TRBJ1-4	NA	TRBD1	CASSDRDRGEEKLFF	TGTGCCAGCAGTGACCGGGACAGGGGTGAGGAAAAACTGTTTTTT
TRBV19	TRBJ1-5	NA	NA	CASSSPGAQHF	TGTGCCAGTAGTTCTCCGGGGGCCCAGCATTTT
TRBV27	TRBJ1-2	NA	TRBD1	CASSFPTGVGYTF	TGTGCCAGCAGTTTCCCGACAGGGGTCGGCTACACCTTC
TRBV6-2/TRBV6-3	TRBJ1-2	NA	TRBD1	CASSSFPRDRGGYTF	TGTGCCAGCAGTTCCTTCCCCCGGGACAGGGGAGGCTACACCTTC
TRBV20-1	TRBJ1-6	NA	TRBD1	CSASNTGDFINSPLHF	TGCAGTGCTAGTAACACAGGGGATTTTATTAATTCACCCCTCCACTTT
TRBV5-1	TRBJ2-5	NA	TRBD2	CASSPGLAGGGETQYF	TGCGCCAGCAGCCCGGGACTAGCGGGAGGAGGAGAGACCCAGTACTTC
TRBV28	TRBJ1-4	NA	NA	CASTRGGAEKLFF	TGTGCCAGCACCCGCGGAGGGGCTGAAAAACTGTTTTTT
TRBV7-2	TRBJ1-1	many	NA	CASSSFGRGRNTEAFF	TGTGCCAGCAGCTCATTCGGTCGGGGTCGGAACACTGAAGCTTTCTTT
TRBV7-2	TRBJ1-3	NA	NA	CASSTYQGSGNTIYF	TGTGCCAGCAGCACCTATCAGGGCTCTGGAAACACCATATATTTT
TRBV30	TRBJ1-2	once	NA	CAWRVTGRHGYTF	TGTGCCTGGAGGGTGACAGGAAGGCATGGCTACACCTTC
TRBV18	TRBJ2-7	few	TRBD2	CASSPTSGSDEQYF	TGTGCCAGCTCACCGACTAGCGGGAGTGACGAGCAGTACTTC
TRBV5-8	TRBJ1-5	NA	TRBD1	CASRKDRGRQPQHF	TGTGCCAGCAGAAAGGACAGGGGAAGACAGCCCCAGCATTTT
TRBV3-1/TRBV3-2	TRBJ2-7	NA	TRBD1	CASSLGQGGAYEQYF	TGTGCCAGCAGCCTGGGACAGGGGGGGGCGTACGAGCAGTACTTC
TRBV5-1	TRBJ2-3	NA	NA	CASGEITDTQYF	TGCGCCAGCGGGGAGATCACAGATACGCAGTATTTT
TRBV27	TRBJ2-7	NA	TRBD2	CASSPIPAGGLYEQYF	TGTGCCAGCAGTCCCATCCCCGCGGGGGGGCTCTACGAGCAGTACTTC
TRBV7-9	TRBJ2-1	NA	TRBD2	CASSPGGEVGYNEQFF	TGTGCCAGCAGCCCTGGGGGGGAGGTCGGATACAATGAGCAGTTCTTC
TRBV28	TRBJ1-2	NA	TRBD1	CASSVHGTGGVFGYTF	TGTGCCAGCAGTGTTCACGGGACAGGGGGCGTATTTGGCTACACCTTC
TRBV10-2	TRBJ1-1	NA	NA	CASSEAGGRGTEAFF	TGCGCCAGCAGTGAGGCGGGCGGTCGGGGGACTGAAGCTTTCTTT
TRBV11-1	TRBJ2-5	NA	NA	CASSSTGTNF	TGTGCCAGCAGTTCGACAGGTACCAACTTC
TRBV7-2	TRBJ2-7	few	TRBD1	CASSLVGQGYEQYF	TGTGCCAGCAGCTTAGTGGGACAGGGCTACGAGCAGTACTTC
TRBV6-5	TRBJ2-7	NA	TRBD1	CASSYSGTDYEQYF	TGTGCCAGCAGTTACTCCGGGACAGACTACGAGCAGTACTTC
TRBV28	TRBJ2-1	NA	TRBD2	CASSSPGLAGVLEQFF	TGTGCCAGCAGTTCCCCGGGACTAGCGGGAGTACTTGAGCAGTTCTTC
TRBV4-3	TRBJ2-1	NA	NA	CASSQGKGLTYNEQFF	TGCGCCAGCAGCCAAGGAAAGGGGCTTACCTACAATGAGCAGTTCTTC
TRBV12-3/TRBV12-4	TRBJ1-5	NA	NA	CASSSQLNQPQHF	TGTGCCAGCAGTTCCCAACTCAATCAGCCCCAGCATTTT
TRBV28	TRBJ2-7	NA	NA	CASRGQGKNEQYF	TGTGCCAGCAGAGGCCAGGGCAAGAACGAGCAGTACTTC
TRBV30	TRBJ1-2	NA	NA	CAWYRDSYLAYGYTF	TGTGCCTGGTACAGAGACAGTTATCTTGCCTATGGCTACACCTTC
TRBV3-1/TRBV3-2	TRBJ2-7	few	NA	CASSPRGSLSYEQYF	TGTGCCAGCAGCCCAAGGGGGAGCCTCTCCTACGAGCAGTACTTC
TRBV29-1	TRBJ1-4	NA	TRBD1	CSVVGQGNNEKLFF	TGCAGCGTTGTCGGACAGGGCAATAATGAAAAACTGTTTTTT
TRBV6-5	TRBJ2-7	NA	NA	CASSYSRRGFTYEQYF	TGTGCCAGCAGTTACTCGAGACGGGGTTTCACCTACGAGCAGTACTTC